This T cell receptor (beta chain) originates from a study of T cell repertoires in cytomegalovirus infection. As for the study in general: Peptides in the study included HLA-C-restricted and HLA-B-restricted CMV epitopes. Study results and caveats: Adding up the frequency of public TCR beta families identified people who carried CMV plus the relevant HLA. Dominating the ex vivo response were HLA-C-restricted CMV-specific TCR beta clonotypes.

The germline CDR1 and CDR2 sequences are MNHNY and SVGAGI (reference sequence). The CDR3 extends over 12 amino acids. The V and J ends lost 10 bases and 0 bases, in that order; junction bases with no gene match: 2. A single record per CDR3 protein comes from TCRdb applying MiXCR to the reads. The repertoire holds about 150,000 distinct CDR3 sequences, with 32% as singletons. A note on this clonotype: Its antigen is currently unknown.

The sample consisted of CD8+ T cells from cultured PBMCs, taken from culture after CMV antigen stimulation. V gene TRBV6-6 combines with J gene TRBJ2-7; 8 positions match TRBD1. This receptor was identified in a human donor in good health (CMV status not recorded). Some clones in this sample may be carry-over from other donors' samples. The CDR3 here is CAITGGSYEQYF. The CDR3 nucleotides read TGTGCCATTACAGGGGGCTCCTACGAGCAGTACTTC.